The sequence of this T cell receptor (beta chain) was determined in a study of read filtering for tumor transcriptome and immune sequencing. In the study overall: R-ISS stage counts were eight or nine for I, 15 to 20 for II, about 7 for III. RNA-seq yielded only roughly 75 to 1273 TCR reads, IR-seq about 4.05 to 11 million. Transcriptome libraries were built from DNase-treated RNA.

This clonotype was detected ten times or more. Its specificity is unknown. General observations from the study: Single-read clonotypes: around 81% of IR-seq clonotypes (around 4% of reads), about 70% of RNA-seq clonotypes (roughly 43% of reads).

CDR1 and CDR2 from the germline V gene are SGHVS and FQNEAQ. Losses at the gene ends were 1 base for V and 1 base for J; bases not matched to a gene: 11. The CDR3 runs 18 residues. Molecular barcoded adaptors covering alpha/delta and beta/gamma chains were used on 400 to 450 ng RNA. TCRdb re-called the reads with MiXCR, one entry per CDR3 protein. The data contain fewer than 75,000 distinct CDR3 sequences, around a fifth of them seen just once; the ten biggest clones take up about 18%. The chain employs TRBV7-8 and TRBJ1-1; 8 positions match TRBD1. Sequenced: a population of CD138-negative cells sorted from bone marrow. The receptor's source is a donor aged 40 or older with multiple myeloma. The CDR3 is CASSLGRQGLLRNTEAFF. CDR3 coding DNA: TGTGCCAGCAGCTTAGGCAGACAGGGGCTCCTGAGGAACACTGAAGCTTTCTTT.